These 27 T cell receptor beta chains originate from one sample sequenced in a study of T cell changes during pregnancy in multiple sclerosis. Data came from immunoSEQ multiplex PCR; TCRdb stores just in-frame clones and leaves some out. The sample includes 68,000 or so clones, around 90% of them seen just once. The specimen comprised peripheral blood, sampled in the second trimester of pregnancy. The receptor set was obtained from a female donor in good health, enrolled as a control in a pregnancy study.

The rearrangement uses TRBV19 and TRBJ1-5, with D perhaps matching TRBD1 (5 bases). The CDR3 is 14 residues long. Germline V lookup: CDR1 LNHDA, CDR2 SQIVND (reference sequence). V was trimmed by 5 bases and J by 7 bases, leaving 15 bases between them. The CDR3 here is CASSVQGGRQPQHF. The CDR3 DNA follows: TGTGCCAGTAGTGTCCAGGGAGGCCGGCAGCCCCAGCATTTT.

The chain employs TRBV28 and TRBJ2-5; 8 bases are shared with TRBD1. Germline lookup yields CDR1 MDHEN and CDR2 SYDVKM. Germline trimming cut 2 bases from V and 5 bases from J; bases unmatched to any gene: 10. This CDR3 spans 16 amino acids. The CDR3 DNA sequence: TGTGCCAGCAGTTTAGTCGGTGGGGACAGGACGGAGACCCAGTACTTC. It codes for CASSLVGGDRTETQYF.

CDR3 in DNA: TGTGCCAGCCTTACACAGCCAAACACTGAAGCTTTCTTT. Amino acids: CASLTQPNTEAFF. V gene TRBV11-2 combines with J gene TRBJ1-1, with unresolved D. The CDR3 contains 13 residues. V lost 8 bases and J lost 2, with 12 bases in between. Germline values: CDR1 SGHAT, CDR2 FQNNGV.

This clone showed up just once. The CDR3 nucleotides are TGTGCCAGCAGTGCCGGACTAGCGGGATTCACTGGGGCCAACGTCCTGACTTTC. Amino acids: CASSAGLAGFTGANVLTF. V and J are TRBV2 and TRBJ2-6; 12 bases agree with TRBD2. CDR3 size: 18 residues. The germline V gene has CDR1 SNHLY and CDR2 FYNNEI. V trimming: 4 bases; J trimming: 2 bases; junction bases outside the gene matches: 6.

The V and J genes are TRBV5-1 and TRBJ2-7, with 12 bases lining up with TRBD2. J lost 3 bases, V lost 0 bases, and 4 bases had no gene match. The CDR3 totals 16 residues. Germline values: CDR1 SGHRS, CDR2 YFSETQ. CDR3 DNA: TGCGCCAGCAGCTTGGGGACTAGCGGGGTATTCTACGAGCAGTACTTC. Protein sequence: CASSLGTSGVFYEQYF.

The genes are TRBV11-2 and TRBJ1-5, with D possibly matching TRBD1 (6 bases). Germline CDR1 is SGHAT and CDR2 is FQNNGV. The germline V and J ends were trimmed by 1 base and 3 bases, with 13 bases remaining between them. The CDR3 has 16 residues. The CDR3 DNA reads as TGTGCCAGCAGCTTAGGGACAGCGTCCTACAATCAGCCCCAGCATTTT. Protein: CASSLGTASYNQPQHF.

The V and J genes are TRBV28 and TRBJ1-5, with D tentatively TRBD1 (5 bases). Per the germline V gene, CDR1 is MDHEN and CDR2 is SYDVKM. The CDR3 loop spans 14 amino acids. The V end was cut by 4 bases, the J end by 10 bases, with 17 bases between. In DNA, the CDR3 is TGTGCCAGCAGTTCCCGGAACAGGCAAACACCCCAGCATTTT. Translated, it gives CASSSRNRQTPQHF.

This clone appeared a single time. The germline gene is not matched at one end of the junction; a read error may be the cause. The V call is TRBV6-5, the J call TRBJ2-7; maybe TRBD2 (6 bases). Germline CDR1 MNHEY, CDR2 SVGAGI. The CDR3 consists of 11 residues. CDR3 coding DNA: TGTACCAGCGGAGGGTGGAACGAGCAGTACTTC. It specifies CTSGGWNEQYF.

The chain employs TRBV9 and TRBJ1-1; D ambiguous. The CDR3 runs to 12 residues. Trimming shortened V by 3 bases and J by 7 bases, and 10 bases separated the two germline ends. Germline V gene data show CDR1 as SGDLS and CDR2 as YYNGEE. The chain's CDR3 is CASSAGEDEAFF. The CDR3 DNA follows: TGTGCCAGCAGCGCCGGGGAAGATGAAGCTTTCTTT.

This chain uses TRBV5-1 with TRBJ1-4; possible D gene TRBD1, 5 bases. The CDR3 is 13 residues long. The V and J ends lost 8 bases and 2 bases respectively, with 10 bases between them. Per germline, CDR1 SGHRS and CDR2 YFSETQ. The CDR3 here is CARGTATNEKLFF. The CDR3 nucleotides are TGCGCCAGAGGGACTGCGACTAATGAAAAACTGTTTTTT.

This clone showed up just once. The chain combines TRBV27 with TRBJ1-6; TRBD1 matches 10 bases. CDR3 size: 14 residues. Germline loops: CDR1 MNHEY, CDR2 SMNVEV (reference sequence). The V segment lost 5 bases and the J segment 8 bases; nucleotides outside the gene matches: 3. CDR3 loop: CASSRDRGYSPLHF. DNA of the CDR3: TGTGCCAGCAGTAGGGACAGGGGTTATTCACCCCTCCACTTT.

The genes are TRBV6-5 and TRBJ2-1; weak D call: TRBD1 (6 bases). This CDR3 is built from 14 residues. Looked up from germline, CDR1 is MNHEY and CDR2 is SVGAGI. V was shortened by 5 bases and J by 1 base, with 9 bases between the two germline ends. CDR3: CASSPGESYNEQFF. In DNA, the CDR3 is TGTGCCAGCAGTCCAGGGGAATCCTACAATGAGCAGTTCTTC.

A few counts support this clone. The chain carries TRBV5-6 and TRBJ2-1, with D unclear. CDR1 and CDR2 (germline): SGHDT, YYEEEE. This CDR3 is 11 amino acids long. The germline V and J ends were trimmed by 3 bases and 8 bases, with 6 bases remaining between them. The CDR3 sequence: CASSSVDEQFF. CDR3 in DNA: TGTGCCAGCAGCTCAGTGGATGAGCAGTTCTTC.

This chain links TRBV9 with TRBJ2-1, with a tentative D call TRBD2 (5 bases). The germline V and J ends were trimmed by 0 bases and 9 bases, with 16 bases remaining between them. CDR1 is SGDLS and CDR2 is YYNGEE in the germline V gene. The CDR3 consists of 15 residues. The CDR3 DNA reads TGTGCCAGCAGCGTAGCTCAATCGAGGGCTAGTGAGCAGTTCTTC. Encoded protein: CASSVAQSRASEQFF.

This CDR3 is CASSQDGAGVREQYF. The CDR3 nucleotides are TGCGCCAGCAGCCAAGATGGCGCGGGAGTTCGTGAGCAGTACTTC. The chain joins TRBV4-3 to TRBJ2-7; 7 positions match TRBD2. The germline V gene has CDR1 LGHNA and CDR2 YSLEER. J was trimmed by 7 bases and V by 0 bases; bases with no gene match: 9. The CDR3 totals 15 residues.

The CDR3 region is CASSFTLAGLTYEQYF. CDR3 coding DNA: TGTGCCAGCAGTTTTACCCTAGCGGGGCTAACCTACGAGCAGTACTTC. V gene TRBV28 combines with J gene TRBJ2-7; 9 nucleotides match TRBD2. CDR1 is MDHEN and CDR2 is SYDVKM in the germline V gene. V was clipped by 3 bases and J by 2 bases; unmatched bases: 8. The CDR3 length is 16 residues.

The genes are TRBV9 and TRBJ2-5; a possible D gene is TRBD1 (5 bases). The CDR3 totals 15 residues. Germline CDR1 and CDR2: SGDLS and YYNGEE. Trimming shortened V by 2 bases and J by 3 bases, and 14 bases separated the two germline ends. The DNA for the CDR3 is TGTGCCAGCAGCGTCCAGGGTATCGGAAAAGAGACCCAGTACTTC. It encodes CASSVQGIGKETQYF.

The chain links TRBV2 to TRBJ1-3; D is possibly TRBD1 (6 bases). CDR1 is SNHLY, CDR2 FYNNEI, per germline. The V end was cut by 6 bases, the J end by 0 bases, with 9 bases between. This CDR3 contains 14 residues. CDR3 in amino acids: CASRTGSSGNTIYF. CDR3 bases: TGTGCCAGCAGAACAGGGTCCTCTGGAAACACCATATATTTT.

V is TRBV4-3 and J is TRBJ2-5; 7 bases agree with TRBD2. The CDR3 runs to 15 residues. V gave up 4 bases and J gave up 5 bases; unmatched junction bases: 10. Germline lookup yields CDR1 LGHNA and CDR2 YSLEER. Written as DNA, the CDR3 is TGCGCCAGCAGCCCCCGGGCGGGAGCGGGGGAGACCCAGTACTTC. Amino acid sequence: CASSPRAGAGETQYF.

The rearrangement links TRBV11-2 to TRBJ2-1; TRBD2 matches at 10 bases. V was pared by 1 base and J by 5 bases, with 2 bases of the junction left unmatched. Per the germline V gene, CDR1 is SGHAT and CDR2 is FQNNGV. The CDR3 runs to 15 residues. The CDR3 region has the DNA TGTGCCAGCAGCTTAGTTGGACTAGCGGACAATGAGCAGTTCTTC. It specifies CASSLVGLADNEQFF.

The CDR3 here is CASSQGLGGYTF. CDR3 DNA sequence: TGTGCCAGCAGCCAAGGTCTCGGTGGCTACACCTTC. This chain joins TRBV14 and TRBJ1-2; D is unclear. The germline V and J ends were trimmed by 1 base and 7 bases, with 7 bases remaining between them. CDR3 length equals 12 residues. From germline, CDR1 is SGHDN and CDR2 FVKESK.

The chain couples TRBV11-2 to TRBJ1-5; D may be TRBD1 (5 bases). Per the germline V gene, CDR1 is SGHAT and CDR2 is FQNNGV. V gave up 4 bases and J gave up 7 bases, with 14 bases separating them. The length of the CDR3 is 14 residues. CDR3 DNA: TGTGCCAGCAGCTACGGGGGGGTTGGGCAGCCCCAGCATTTT. It is translated as CASSYGGVGQPQHF.

The chain is built from TRBV19 and TRBJ2-7; tentatively, D is TRBD2 (6 bases). The germline gives CDR1 LNHDA, CDR2 SQIVND (reference sequence). This CDR3 contains 14 residues. V lost 5 bases to trimming and J lost 0 bases, with 11 bases between them. In DNA form, the CDR3 reads TGTGCCAGTAGTTCCTGGCGGGACTCCTACGAGCAGTACTTC. Protein: CASSSWRDSYEQYF.

This chain joins TRBV11-2 and TRBJ1-5, with 9 bases fitting TRBD1. CDR1 SGHAT and CDR2 FQNNGV come from the germline V gene. With 5 bases clipped from V and 6 bases from J, the junction kept 2 bases outside the gene matches. The CDR3 length is 13 residues. The chain's CDR3 is CASSPDRGQPQHF. As DNA, the CDR3 is TGTGCCAGCAGCCCGGACAGGGGTCAGCCCCAGCATTTT.

This clone was observed a few times. The DNA of the CDR3 is TGCGCCAGCAGCCTCTCAGGGGCTTCCTACGAGCAGTACTTC. It codes for CASSLSGASYEQYF. The chain uses TRBV5-1 and TRBJ2-7; maybe TRBD1 (6 bases). V was trimmed by 4 bases and J by 1 base, leaving 12 bases between them. Germline V gives CDR1 SGHRS, CDR2 YFSETQ. The CDR3 length is 14 residues.

The gene calls are TRBV4-1 and TRBJ1-5, with TRBD1 identical over 10 bases. The CDR3 has 18 residues. Germline V CDR1 and CDR2: MGHRA, YSYEKL. J gave up 1 base and V 4 bases, and 10 bases lay outside the gene matches. The CDR3 DNA reads TGCGCCAGCAGCCTTGGGACAGGGGAACCTATGAGCAATCAGCCCCAGCATTTT. It specifies CASSLGTGEPMSNQPQHF.

The chain recombines TRBV9 with TRBJ2-1, with TRBD2 as a possible D gene (6 bases). CDR1 and CDR2 (germline): SGDLS, YYNGEE. The V and J ends lost 3 bases and 4 bases respectively, with 17 bases between them. CDR3 size: 16 residues. The CDR3 region has the DNA TGTGCCAGCAGCGCCGCCCCGGAGGGGACTTACAATGAGCAGTTCTTC. Translated, it gives CASSAAPEGTYNEQFF.